This passage covers 23 T cell receptor beta chains from one sample sequenced in a study of CD8 T cells in ankylosing spondylitis. Each CDR3 protein is one row after TCRdb ran MiXCR on the 5' RACE reads. The sample yields approximately 100,000 distinct CDR3 sequences, around 24% seen once. The specimen was synovial fluid, either unsorted or a sorted T cell fraction (not recorded which). These receptors all stem from a male donor with ankylosing spondylitis.

This clonotype was seen only a few times. V and J are TRBV12-3 or TRBV12-4 and TRBJ2-7; 9 nucleotides align to TRBD1. The CDR3 is 15 amino acids. V gave up 5 bases and J gave up 3 bases; unmatched junction bases: 8. CDR3 in amino acids: CASSPGTGFGYEQYF. The CDR3 coding sequence is TGTGCCAGCAGTCCTGGGACAGGGTTTGGCTACGAGCAGTACTTC.

The chain combines TRBV7-6 with TRBJ2-5, with D tentatively TRBD1 (5 bases). The CDR3 runs 15 residues. Looked up from germline, CDR1 is SGHVS and CDR2 is FNYEAQ. V was trimmed by 3 bases and J by 2 bases, leaving 13 bases between them. The CDR3 DNA reads TGTGCCAGCAGCTTGGGGCCACACGCGCAAGAGACCCAGTACTTC. It encodes CASSLGPHAQETQYF.

V usage is TRBV5-1 and J usage is TRBJ2-7, with 11 nucleotides matching TRBD1. Germline CDR1 and CDR2: SGHRS and YFSETQ. The CDR3 extends over 17 amino acids. The J segment lost 2 bases and the V segment lost 4 bases, leaving 11 bases of the junction unmatched. The CDR3 spells CASSPGTGGVLAYEQYF. CDR3 sequence (DNA): TGCGCCAGCAGCCCCGGGACAGGGGGAGTCCTAGCCTACGAGCAGTACTTC.

This clonotype has a handful of counts. This rearrangement joins TRBV11-1 to TRBJ2-1; no clear D gene. The germline CDR1 and CDR2 sequences are SGHAT and FQDESV (reference sequence). CDR3 length equals 14 residues. Trimming removed 1 base from V and 4 bases from J, with 8 bases in between. The CDR3 spells CASSLGGPYNEQFF. The CDR3 DNA follows: TGTGCCAGCAGCTTAGGCGGCCCTTACAATGAGCAGTTCTTC.

This clonotype was counted between two and nine times. The chain employs TRBV2 and TRBJ1-5, with D unclear. The CDR3 spans 12 residues. Trimming pared 7 bases from V and 4 bases from J, leaving 8 bases between. Germline V gives CDR1 SNHLY, CDR2 FYNNEI. CDR3 in DNA: TGTGCCAGCAAAGAGGCTAATCAGCCCCAGCATTTT. As protein: CASKEANQPQHF. Using reference TRBV2 and TRBJ1-5 for the parts outside the CDR3, the full variable domain is EPEVTQTPSHQVTQMGQEVILRCVPISNHLYFYWYRQILGQKVEFLVSFYNNEISEKSEIFDDQFSVERPDGSNFTLKIRSTKLEDSAMYFCASKEANQPQHFGDGTRLSIL.

The CDR3 loop reads CASSFTQGAYNEQFF. The CDR3 nucleotides are TGTGCCAGCAGCTTCACGCAGGGGGCCTACAATGAGCAGTTCTTC. This chain links TRBV5-6 with TRBJ2-1, with 7 positions matching TRBD1. J was trimmed by 2 bases and V by 2 bases; bases with no gene match: 4. Germline V CDR1 and CDR2: SGHDT, YYEEEE. The CDR3 covers 15 residues.

The chain is built from TRBV25-1 and TRBJ1-2, with D unresolved. The V and J ends lost 1 base and 4 bases respectively, with 10 bases between them. Germline CDR1 MGHDK, CDR2 SYGVNS. This CDR3 spans 14 amino acids. For the CDR3, the DNA is TGTGCCAGCAGTGAATTTGTACAGACCTATGGCTACACCTTC. Translation: CASSEFVQTYGYTF.

The J gene is TRBJ2-7, the V gene TRBV20-1, with 9 bases aligning to TRBD2. The CDR3 contains 13 residues. Germline values: CDR1 DFQATT, CDR2 SNEGSKA (reference sequence). Trimming removed 2 bases from V and 7 bases from J; junction bases left unmatched: 6. The CDR3 nucleotides read TGCAGTGCTAGACTAGCGGGGTCCGGGGAGCAGTACTTC. This gives the protein CSARLAGSGEQYF.

The chain couples TRBV6-1 to TRBJ2-1; 7 nucleotides align to TRBD1. V lost 6 bases and J lost 0; bases outside the gene matches: 8. The germline gives CDR1 MNHNS, CDR2 SASEGT. The CDR3 has 16 residues. The CDR3 bases are TGTGCCAGCAGCCGACAGGGCCATAGCTCCTACAATGAGCAGTTCTTC. Its protein product is CASSRQGHSSYNEQFF.

This clonotype was seen only a few times. CDR3 amino acids: CATSKWTGVVATNEKLFF. The DNA for the CDR3 is TGTGCCACCAGCAAATGGACAGGGGTGGTTGCAACTAATGAAAAACTGTTTTTT. J is TRBJ1-4 and V is TRBV15; 9 bases agree with TRBD1. The CDR3 totals 18 residues. Germline V gene sequence: CDR1 LNHNV, CDR2 YYDKDF (reference sequence). The J segment lost 0 bases and the V segment lost 4 bases, leaving 9 bases of the junction unmatched.

The DNA for the CDR3 is TGTGCCAGCAGCTTTTCGCGCGGGACTAGCGGGAAAGAGACCCAGTACTTC. Amino acid sequence: CASSFSRGTSGKETQYF. This chain joins TRBV7-2 and TRBJ2-5; 13 bases match TRBD2. Germline CDR1 and CDR2: SGHTA and FQGNSA. The CDR3 length is 17 residues. J was trimmed by 3 bases and V by 3 bases; bases with no gene match: 7.

This clonotype was picked up many times. The gene calls are TRBV6-1 and TRBJ2-7, with D unresolved. The V end was cut by 6 bases, the J end by 0 bases, with 15 bases between. The CDR3 length is 15 residues. The germline CDR1 and CDR2 sequences are MNHNS and SASEGT. For the CDR3, the DNA is TGTGCCAGCAGGAAAGGATCTCCAAGCTCCTACGAGCAGTACGTC. As protein: CASRKGSPSSYEQYV.

This clonotype was recorded many times. V usage is TRBV11-2 and J usage is TRBJ1-1; 8 nucleotides align to TRBD1. The CDR3 is 14 residues long. The ends lost 3 bases at V and 7 bases at J; junction bases unmatched: 7. Germline V gene data show CDR1 as SGHAT and CDR2 as FQNNGV. CDR3 nucleotide sequence: TGTGCCAGCAGCTTTGGCCAGGGGGCGGTTGAAGCTTTCTTT. It yields the protein CASSFGQGAVEAFF.

This clonotype was found a few times. The chain is built from TRBV3-1 and TRBJ2-1; 11 bases agree with TRBD2. Germline V gene data show CDR1 as LGHDT and CDR2 as YNNKEL (reference sequence). Trimming took 3 bases from V and 6 from J; bases not matched to a gene: 4. This CDR3 has 15 amino acids. CDR3 sequence: CASSHGTSGFNEQFF. The CDR3 DNA reads as TGTGCCAGCAGCCACGGGACTAGCGGATTCAATGAGCAGTTCTTC.

This clonotype occurred a few times. The rearrangement uses TRBV6-5 and TRBJ2-1; weak D call: TRBD1 (5 bases). The CDR3 contains 17 residues. CDR1 is MNHEY, CDR2 SVGAGI, per germline. Deletions cut 4 bases from V and 0 bases from J, with 16 bases between. The CDR3: CASSSLDSYHSYNEQFF. DNA of the CDR3: TGTGCCAGCAGTTCTCTTGACAGCTACCACTCCTACAATGAGCAGTTCTTC.

This clonotype was detected many times. The V gene is TRBV24-1, the J gene TRBJ2-1, with 11 bases matching TRBD2. V dropped 3 bases and J dropped 4; count of bases not matched to a gene: 16. CDR1 and CDR2 (germline): KGHDR, SFDVKD. The CDR3 covers 20 residues. CDR3 sequence reads: CATSDGGASGRPERYNEQFF. The CDR3, as DNA: TGTGCCACCAGTGATGGGGGGGCTAGCGGGAGGCCCGAACGTTACAATGAGCAGTTCTTC.

This clonotype appeared many times. This sequence joins TRBV5-1 and TRBJ2-1; perhaps TRBD2 as D (6 bases). V lost 4 bases, J lost 5 bases, and 16 bases lay in between. In germline, CDR1 is SGHRS, CDR2 YFSETQ. The length of the CDR3 is 15 residues. This chain's CDR3 is CASSLSGRRDNEQFF. Written as DNA, the CDR3 is TGCGCCAGCAGCCTCAGTGGGCGGAGGGACAATGAGCAGTTCTTC. The variable domain in full, with the rest retrieved from reference TRBV5-1 and TRBJ2-1, is KAGVTQTPRYLIKTRGQQVTLSCSPISGHRSVSWYQQTPGQGLQFLFEYFSETQRNKGNFPGRFSGRQFSNSRSEMNVSTLELGDSALYLCASSLSGRRDNEQFFGPGTRLTVL.

The CDR3: CASSLLGTGRMNTEAFF. The CDR3 DNA sequence: TGTGCCAGCAGTTTGCTCGGGACAGGCAGAATGAACACTGAAGCTTTCTTT. The V call is TRBV28, the J call TRBJ1-1; 8 positions match TRBD1. The CDR3 sequence is 17 residues long. Unmatched junction bases numbered 9, after V lost 3 bases and J lost 0 bases. Germline CDR1 reads MDHEN; CDR2 reads SYDVKM. Complete variable domain (other parts from reference TRBV28 and TRBJ1-1): DVKVTQSSRYLVKRTGEKVFLECVQDMDHENMFWYRQDPGLGLRLIYFSYDVKMKEKGDIPEGYSVSREKKERFSLILESASTNQTSMYLCASSLLGTGRMNTEAFFGQGTRLTVV.

This clonotype was picked up a small number of times. This chain connects TRBV20-1 to TRBJ2-2; D might be TRBD1 or TRBD2, each matching 6 bases. The CDR3 length is 16 residues. Trimming took 2 bases from V and 4 from J, leaving 17 bases between them. Germline V gene data show CDR1 as DFQATT and CDR2 as SNEGSKA (reference sequence). CDR3 protein: CSARLLGGASTGELFF. DNA for the CDR3: TGCAGTGCTAGACTCCTCGGGGGCGCGTCCACCGGGGAGCTGTTTTTT.

This clonotype was counted between two and nine times. The chain couples TRBV18 to TRBJ2-2; 9 nucleotides agree with TRBD2. Germline CDR1 is KGHSH and CDR2 is LQKENI. After removal of 3 bases from V and 3 bases from J, the junction contained 5 bases not matched to a gene. The CDR3 loop spans 16 amino acids. This chain's CDR3 is CASSPIAGADTGELFF. CDR3 coding DNA: TGTGCCAGCTCACCTATAGCGGGAGCGGACACCGGGGAGCTGTTTTTT.

CDR3 coding DNA: TGTGCCACCAGTGATTTGGGTAGCGGGAGTATCTCCTACAATGAGCAGTTCTTC. As protein: CATSDLGSGSISYNEQFF. V and J are TRBV24-1 and TRBJ2-1, with TRBD2 matching 9 bases. This CDR3 comprises 18 residues. V gave up 0 bases and J gave up 0 bases; unmatched junction bases: 5. The germline gives CDR1 KGHDR, CDR2 SFDVKD.

CDR3 coding DNA: TGTGCCATCAGTGAGTCGAGCGAGCCGGGGGAGGGCCGAACAGATACGCAGTATTTT. Its protein product is CAISESSEPGEGRTDTQYF. J is TRBJ2-3 and V is TRBV10-3; 7 bases map to TRBD2. The germline gives CDR1 ENHRY, CDR2 SYGVKD. V trimming: 0 bases; J trimming: 3 bases; junction bases outside the gene matches: 15. The CDR3 runs to 19 residues.

This clonotype occurred a few times. The gene calls are TRBV18 and TRBJ1-5; D remains ambiguous. V lost 3 bases to trimming and J lost 0 bases, with 9 bases between them. Germline V gene lookup returns CDR1 KGHSH and CDR2 LQKENI. This CDR3 contains 15 residues. The CDR3 sequence is CASSPSPHSNQPQHF. The CDR3 DNA reads as TGTGCCAGCTCACCGAGCCCGCATAGCAATCAGCCCCAGCATTTT.